What follows is one T cell receptor beta chain and its context. Under the authors' procedure: Reference gene primer amplification yielded estimated nucleated cell counts. The repertoire was sequenced with immunoSEQ multiplex PCR; TCRdb's copy has only in-frame clones and lacks some. V and J calls and clone size are as listed in that table; D and trimming were resolved from the DNA. The data contain approximately 300,000 clones, around 90% of them seen just once; the ten biggest clones take up around 18%. Cohort 3 recovery required two negative PCRs, clearance, or symptom resolution. The sample is drawn from a study of blood T cell repertoires in COVID-19. The germline V gene has CDR1 MRHNA and CDR2 SNTAGT. CDR3 size: 18 residues. J lost 4 bases, V lost 7 bases, and 20 bases had no gene match.

This chain links TRBV6-4 with TRBJ1-2, with 8 bases matching TRBD1. Input material: PBMCs or T cells enriched from blood (not recorded which). The origin of this receptor is a woman aged 25-40 years who had recovered from COVID-19. The CDR3 DNA follows: TGTGCCAGCAAATTATATGACCTGACAGGGGACTATTGCTATGGCTACACCTTC. Translated: CASKLYDLTGDYCYGYTF.